This T cell receptor (beta chain) was identified during a study of identifying expanded T cells in peripheral blood. Looked up from germline, CDR1 is SNHLY and CDR2 is FYNNEI. Trimming removed 10 bases at V and 7 bases at J, with 16 bases between. This CDR3 is 13 amino acids long. Assay used: immunoSEQ multiplex PCR; TCRdb lists only in-frame clones, some missing. The top ten clones hold roughly 4% of a sample with under 100,000 clones, about 88% of them seen once. This sequence joins TRBV2 and TRBJ2-2; TRBD2 is a possible D gene (7 bases). Source material: blood. The TCR originated in a person aged 18 to 75 in good health. The CDR3 DNA is TGTGCCACCCGGGGGGCCTGGGGCGGGGAGCTGTTTTTT. It translates to CATRGAWGGELFF. Variable domain in full (rest from reference TRBV2 and TRBJ2-2): EPEVTQTPSHQVTQMGQEVILRCVPISNHLYFYWYRQILGQKVEFLVSFYNNEISEKSEIFDDQFSVERPDGSNFTLKIRSTKLEDSAMYFCATRGAWGGELFFGEGSRLTVL.